The source of this TCR beta chain is a study of PD-1 blockade in classical Hodgkin lymphoma. The V gene's germline CDR1 is WNHNN and CDR2 SYGVQD (reference sequence). Between the trimmed V and J ends, which lost 4 bases and 6 bases, there was a span of 9 bases. The CDR3 consists of 13 residues. Profiled with immunoSEQ multiplex PCR; TCRdb holds only in-frame clones, not every one. The sample has about 99,000 clones; approximately 80% are singletons. This clone was seen only once. Brentuximab vedotin exposure varied among the patients, all of whom had relapsed after autologous stem cell transplantation.

This clonotype was obtained from a human donor with classical Hodgkin lymphoma. The V and J genes are TRBV10-1 and TRBJ2-2, with TRBD2 as a possible D gene (5 bases). The specimen was peripheral blood mononuclear cells (PBMCs), collected before the second cycle of nivolumab. CDR3 DNA: TGCGCCAGCAGTGCGGGGTTAGCCGGGGAGCTGTTTTTT. It specifies CASSAGLAGELFF.